The rows below give T cell receptor beta chains drawn from one sample of a study of vaccination effects on CD4 cells after COVID-19. Using immunoSEQ multiplex PCR, the repertoire was profiled, and TCRdb retains in-frame clones only, with some absent. The sample has 60,000 to 65,000 clones; around 75% are singletons. What these receptors recognize is not known. The sequencing here drew on CD4+ T cells from PBMCs cultured with HCoV-OC43 spike peptides, taken before COVID-19 vaccination. These receptors all come from a human donor who received a COVID-19 vaccine. Each CDR3 is given with its conserved first and last residue. The D gene is left open where the match is weak. The size field is filled for only some rows; it gives once, few, many or a size class.

size,D,V,J,CDR3,DNA
-,TRBD1,TRBV29-1,TRBJ1-3,CTVSTGQGSGNTIYF,TGCACCGTAAGCACGGGACAGGGTTCAGGAAACACCATATATTTT
-,-,TRBV6-5,TRBJ2-5,CASSYSWKETQYF,TGTGCCAGCAGTTACTCGTGGAAGGAGACCCAGTACTTC
-,-,TRBV18,TRBJ1-2,CASSEGGFYGYTF,TGTGCCAGCTCTGAGGGGGGCTTCTATGGCTACACCTTC
-,-,TRBV5-1,TRBJ2-3,CASSFAKSTDTQYF,TGCGCCAGCAGCTTTGCGAAAAGCACAGATACGCAGTATTTT
few,-,TRBV19,TRBJ2-2,CASTRSLQDTGELFF,TGTGCCAGTACCCGCAGCCTACAGGATACCGGGGAGCTGTTTTTT
-,-,TRBV5-1,TRBJ2-5,CASSLGDAQETQYF,TGCGCCAGCAGCCTAGGGGACGCCCAAGAGACCCAGTACTTC
-,TRBD2,TRBV7-2,TRBJ2-3,CASSYRRGGSTDTQYF,TGTGCCAGCAGCTACAGGCGGGGGGGGAGCACAGATACGCAGTATTTT
few,-,TRBV19,TRBJ1-1,CASSMGARDTEAFF,TGTGCCAGTAGTATGGGGGCGCGGGACACTGAAGCTTTCTTT
-,-,TRBV28,TRBJ2-1,CASSELGLGGNEQFF,TGTGCCAGCAGCGAGCTCGGACTAGGGGGCAATGAGCAGTTCTTC
-,TRBD1,TRBV5-1,TRBJ1-2,CASSSPGTGYGYTF,TGCGCCAGCAGCAGCCCCGGGACAGGCTATGGCTACACCTTC
few,-,TRBV6-5,TRBJ2-1,CASSWGGVQFF,TGTGCCAGCAGTTGGGGGGGCGTGCAGTTCTTC
-,-,TRBV6-5,TRBJ2-5,CASSSQQVTGETQYF,TGTGCCAGCAGTTCTCAACAGGTCACCGGGGAGACCCAGTACTTC
-,TRBD1,TRBV12-3/TRBV12-4,TRBJ1-2,CASSATGAYGYTF,TGTGCCAGCAGTGCGACAGGGGCCTATGGCTACACCTTC
-,-,TRBV5-6,TRBJ2-2,CASSWTGTPTPGELFF,TGTGCCAGCAGCTGGACCGGGACACCTACCCCCGGGGAGCTGTTTTTT
few,TRBD2,TRBV3-1/TRBV3-2,TRBJ2-2,CASSQDRRGGVWTGELFF,TGTGCCAGCAGCCAAGATAGGCGGGGGGGCGTTTGGACCGGGGAGCTGTTTTTT
few,TRBD1,TRBV19,TRBJ2-2,CASSRGQGGPNTGELFF,TGTGCCAGTAGTCGCGGACAGGGGGGACCGAACACCGGGGAGCTGTTTTTT
-,-,TRBV21-1,TRBJ2-1,CASRGTAPHGEQFF,TGTGCCAGCAGGGGGACCGCCCCGCACGGTGAGCAGTTCTTC
-,-,TRBV28,TRBJ1-5,CASSVFPFPSSRWDSNQPQHF,TGTGCCAGCAGTGTTTTCCCGTTTCCGTCTTCCAGATGGGATAGCAATCAGCCCCAGCATTTT
-,-,TRBV7-2,TRBJ1-2,CASSLGSRSWSGYTF,TGTGCCAGCAGCTTAGGTAGTCGGTCGTGGTCTGGCTACACCTTC
-,-,TRBV18,TRBJ2-5,CASSVNLETQYF,TGTGCCAGCTCAGTCAATTTAGAGACCCAGTACTTC
-,-,TRBV28,TRBJ1-4,CASSLPQGLKEKLFF,TGTGCCAGCAGTTTACCGCAGGGGCTGAAGGAAAAACTGTTTTTT
-,TRBD2,TRBV18,TRBJ2-3,CASSPPVAGGRRDTQYF,TGTGCCAGCTCACCACCGGTGGCGGGGGGGCGTAGAGATACGCAGTATTTT
-,-,TRBV30,TRBJ1-1,CAWSVRNLAEAFF,TGTGCCTGGAGTGTTAGGAATTTGGCTGAAGCTTTCTTT
once,-,TRBV7-9,TRBJ2-5,CASSLLGGVGETQYF,TGTGCCAGCAGCCTCCTAGGAGGGGTGGGCGAGACCCAGTACTTC
few,-,TRBV27,TRBJ2-2,CASSGPRAVGELFF,TGTGCCAGCAGTGGGCCCCGGGCGGTCGGGGAGCTGTTTTTT
-,TRBD1,TRBV20-1,TRBJ1-2,CSASIQGADYGYTF,TGCAGTGCTAGTATACAGGGGGCGGACTATGGCTACACCTTC
-,TRBD1,TRBV19,TRBJ2-2,CASTNRGGTGELFF,TGTGCCAGTACTAACAGGGGCGGCACCGGGGAGCTGTTTTTT
-,-,TRBV7-2,TRBJ2-2,CASTGELFF,TGTGCCAGCACCGGGGAGCTGTTTTTT
once,-,TRBV5-5,TRBJ1-1,CASSWGRNTEAFF,TGTGCCAGCAGCTGGGGGCGGAACACTGAAGCTTTCTTT